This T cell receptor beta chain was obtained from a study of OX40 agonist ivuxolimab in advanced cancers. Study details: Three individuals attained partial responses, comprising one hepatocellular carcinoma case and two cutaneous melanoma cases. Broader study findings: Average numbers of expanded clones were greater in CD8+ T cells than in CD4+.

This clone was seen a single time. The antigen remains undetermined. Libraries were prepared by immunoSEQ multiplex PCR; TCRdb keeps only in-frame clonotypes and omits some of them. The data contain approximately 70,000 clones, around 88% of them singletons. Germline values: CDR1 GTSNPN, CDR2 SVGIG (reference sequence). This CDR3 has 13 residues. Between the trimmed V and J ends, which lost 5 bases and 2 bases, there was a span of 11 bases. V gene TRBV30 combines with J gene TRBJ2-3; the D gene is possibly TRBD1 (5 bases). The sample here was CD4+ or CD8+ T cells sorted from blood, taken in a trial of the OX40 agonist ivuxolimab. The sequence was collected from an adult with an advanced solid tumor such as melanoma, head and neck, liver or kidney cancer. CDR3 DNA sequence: TGTGCCTGGGACAGCTCGAACACAGATACGCAGTATTTT. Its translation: CAWDSSNTDTQYF.